One sample yielded the 21 T cell receptor beta chains listed below, sequenced in a study of T cell changes during pregnancy in multiple sclerosis. Sequencing was performed with immunoSEQ multiplex PCR; in TCRdb, only in-frame clones are kept and a portion is missing. The sample consists of more than 55,000 clones, approximately 90% of them appearing once. The sample consisted of peripheral blood, taken in the first trimester of pregnancy. Receptor source: a female donor in good health, enrolled as a control in a pregnancy study.

The rearrangement uses TRBV6-1 and TRBJ1-5; D gene unclear. This CDR3 is 14 amino acids long. Germline CDR1 is MNHNS and CDR2 is SASEGT. V lost 1 base and J 3 bases, leaving 7 bases between the germline ends. CDR3 amino acids: CASSEGRFNQPQHF. CDR3 in DNA: TGTGCCAGCAGTGAAGGCAGGTTCAATCAGCCCCAGCATTTT.

This chain connects TRBV19 to TRBJ2-1; possibly TRBD2 for D (5 bases). The V gene lost 4 bases and the J gene lost 5 bases, with 15 bases spanning the gap. This CDR3 has 15 amino acids. Germline lookup yields CDR1 LNHDA and CDR2 SQIVND (reference sequence). CDR3 sequence reads: CASSRFTRGHNEQFF. The CDR3 region has the DNA TGTGCCAGTAGTAGATTCACTCGAGGGCACAATGAGCAGTTCTTC.

The chain recombines TRBV29-1 with TRBJ1-2, with TRBD1 identical over 8 bases. V lost 8 bases and J lost 6; bases outside the gene matches: 5. Germline V gene data show CDR1 as SQVTM and CDR2 as ANQGSEA. The CDR3 is 11 amino acids. The CDR3 nucleotides are TGCAGCTCACAGGGGGGGGATGGCTACACCTTC. This gives the protein CSSQGGDGYTF.

The rearrangement joins TRBV7-6 to TRBJ2-5, with D possibly being TRBD2 (6 bases). V was shortened by 6 bases and J by 5 bases, with 16 bases between the two germline ends. Germline assignment: CDR1 SGHVS and CDR2 FNYEAQ. This CDR3 region has 14 residues. The CDR3 spells CASRFGGAGETQYF. Here the CDR3 DNA reads TGTGCCAGCAGGTTCGGGGGAGCTGGGGAGACCCAGTACTTC.

V and J are TRBV7-9 and TRBJ2-7, with a tentative D call TRBD1 (6 bases). V shed 5 bases and J shed 2 bases, with 19 bases lying between them. Germline V gene lookup returns CDR1 SEHNR and CDR2 FQNEAQ (reference sequence). There are 16 residues in the CDR3. CDR3 residues: CASSPTGTRVTYEQYF. The CDR3 nucleotides read TGTGCCAGCAGCCCGACAGGAACCAGGGTAACCTACGAGCAGTACTTC.

This chain links TRBV10-3 with TRBJ2-7; 9 nucleotides align to TRBD2. Losses at the gene ends were 6 bases for V and 3 bases for J; bases not matched to a gene: 9. CDR3 length: 15 amino acids. Germline CDR1 is ENHRY and CDR2 is SYGVKD. The CDR3 reads CAIRAGGGVVYEQYF. DNA for the CDR3: TGTGCCATCAGGGCGGGAGGGGGAGTAGTCTACGAGCAGTACTTC.

The gene calls are TRBV4-1 and TRBJ2-3; maybe TRBD1 (5 bases). Germline V gene sequence: CDR1 MGHRA, CDR2 YSYEKL. Trimming removed 4 bases from V and 4 bases from J, with 9 bases in between. CDR3 length: 13 amino acids. The CDR3 DNA sequence: TGCGCCAGCAGCCCACAGGATCCAGATACGCAGTATTTT. This gives the protein CASSPQDPDTQYF.

The CDR3 DNA sequence: TGCGCCAGCAGCTTCTGGCGGGGGACGAACAATGAGCAGTTCTTC. Protein sequence: CASSFWRGTNNEQFF. J is TRBJ2-1 and V is TRBV5-1; 7 bases line up with TRBD2. CDR3 size: 15 residues. The germline gives CDR1 SGHRS, CDR2 YFSETQ. V was pared by 2 bases and J by 5 bases, with 7 bases of the junction left unmatched. The full variable domain, rest sourced from reference TRBV5-1 and TRBJ2-1, is KAGVTQTPRYLIKTRGQQVTLSCSPISGHRSVSWYQQTPGQGLQFLFEYFSETQRNKGNFPGRFSGRQFSNSRSEMNVSTLELGDSALYLCASSFWRGTNNEQFFGPGTRLTVL.

The rearrangement joins TRBV5-1 to TRBJ2-7; TRBD1 agrees at 9 bases. The V segment lost 4 bases and the J segment 2 bases; nucleotides outside the gene matches: 10. The CDR3 has 16 amino acids. In germline, CDR1 is SGHRS, CDR2 YFSETQ. CDR3 in DNA: TGCGCCAGCAGCATAGGACAGGGGTTGGCCACCTACGAGCAGTACTTC. Translating gives CASSIGQGLATYEQYF.

This chain uses TRBV6-6 with TRBJ2-7; 7 nucleotides align to TRBD1. This CDR3 region has 14 residues. Trimming at V came to 6 bases and at J to 9 bases, leaving 14 bases not matched to a gene. CDR1 and CDR2 from the germline V gene are MNHNY and SVGAGI (reference sequence). DNA of the CDR3: TGTGCCAGCAGACAGGGGACGGGGCCGGTGGGGCAGTACTTC. Translating it yields CASRQGTGPVGQYF.

J is TRBJ2-2 and V is TRBV7-6; 8 nucleotides match TRBD2. V lost 7 bases and J lost 3; bases outside the gene matches: 16. Germline CDR1 is SGHVS and CDR2 is FNYEAQ. CDR3 length: 18 amino acids. CDR3 nucleotides: TGTGCCAGCACCACCCGGCGCCAGCGGGGGATGTACACCGGGGAGCTGTTTTTT. Amino acid sequence: CASTTRRQRGMYTGELFF.

The chain employs TRBV9 and TRBJ2-5; 8 bases fit TRBD2. The CDR3 is made up of 15 amino acids. The V segment lost 3 bases and the J segment 6 bases; nucleotides outside the gene matches: 10. Germline CDR1 reads SGDLS; CDR2 reads YYNGEE. The DNA for the CDR3 is TGTGCCAGCAGCGGCCCCGTCGGGGGGGGAAAGACCCAGTACTTC. It yields the protein CASSGPVGGGKTQYF.

The chain recombines TRBV2 with TRBJ1-3; 8 bases align to TRBD1. Per germline, CDR1 SNHLY and CDR2 FYNNEI. This CDR3 is 16 amino acids long. V lost 3 bases to trimming and J lost 1 base; unmatched junction nucleotides: 5. The CDR3 DNA follows: TGTGCCAGCAGTGATCCCCAGGGGGCTTCTGGAAACACCATATATTTT. Protein sequence: CASSDPQGASGNTIYF.

The chain uses TRBV28 and TRBJ1-1, with D possibly matching TRBD1 (5 bases). CDR1 and CDR2 from the germline V gene are MDHEN and SYDVKM. Deletions cut 6 bases from V and 2 bases from J, with 10 bases between. CDR3 length: 13 residues. The CDR3 reads CASRRQTNTEAFF. CDR3 coding DNA: TGTGCCAGCAGGCGACAGACCAACACTGAAGCTTTCTTT.

The rearrangement links TRBV5-1 to TRBJ2-7; 7 bases fit TRBD1. The V segment lost 2 bases and the J segment 6 bases; nucleotides outside the gene matches: 8. Germline CDR1 is SGHRS and CDR2 is YFSETQ. The CDR3 is 14 residues long. In nucleotides, the CDR3 is TGCGCCAGCAGCTTAGACAGGGAAGGGGGCGAGCAGTACTTC. This translates into CASSLDREGGEQYF.

This clone was seen just once. V gene TRBV27 combines with J gene TRBJ2-1; tentatively, D is TRBD2 (6 bases). The CDR3 runs to 14 residues. Trimming removed 3 bases from V and 9 bases from J, with 15 bases in between. The germline V gene encodes CDR1 MNHEY and CDR2 SMNVEV (reference sequence). In nucleotides, the CDR3 is TGTGCCAGCAGTTTTTCCCCGACTAGTACTGAGCAGTTCTTC. The encoded protein is CASSFSPTSTEQFF.

The chain uses TRBV6-1 and TRBJ2-7; the D gene is possibly TRBD2 (6 bases). This CDR3 is 16 amino acids long. V lost 1 base to trimming and J lost 0 bases, with 13 bases between them. Germline V gene sequence: CDR1 MNHNS, CDR2 SASEGT. CDR3 in amino acids: CASSEVPGLTSYEQYF. In DNA, the CDR3 is TGTGCCAGCAGTGAAGTTCCGGGACTTACCTCCTACGAGCAGTACTTC.

The chain carries TRBV7-3 and TRBJ1-1; the D is unclear. Germline-derived CDR1 and CDR2 are SGHTA and FQGTGA. Deletions cut 5 bases from V and 1 base from J, with 14 bases between. The CDR3 sequence is 15 residues long. The DNA for the CDR3 is TGTGCCAGCAGCCCCATCTTCGGGGAGAACACTGAAGCTTTCTTT. It translates to CASSPIFGENTEAFF.

V usage is TRBV2 and J usage is TRBJ2-3; 7 bases agree with TRBD2. V lost 8 bases and J lost 2; bases outside the gene matches: 1. This CDR3 has 12 residues. CDR1 is SNHLY and CDR2 is FYNNEI in the germline V gene. CDR3 coding DNA: TGTGCCAGCCGGGGGGTCACAGATACGCAGTATTTT. Encoded protein: CASRGVTDTQYF.

In nucleotides, the CDR3 is TGTGCCAGCAGTGACCTTGGGACACCCGCCTATGGCTACACCTTC. Translated, it gives CASSDLGTPAYGYTF. This rearrangement joins TRBV6-4 to TRBJ1-2; a weak D match, TRBD1 (6 bases). CDR1 and CDR2 from the germline V gene are MRHNA and SNTAGT. Trimming left V 2 bases short and J 4 bases short, with 14 bases between. This CDR3 region has 15 residues.

V and J are TRBV28 and TRBJ1-2; D uncertain. The germline V gene encodes CDR1 MDHEN and CDR2 SYDVKM. The V end lost 2 bases, the J end lost 4 bases, and 11 bases lay between the germline ends. This CDR3 is 14 amino acids long. The CDR3 DNA sequence: TGTGCCAGCAGTTTAGTTCGGCAGGCCTATGGCTACACCTTC. Translated: CASSLVRQAYGYTF.